This TCR beta chain is drawn from a study of blood T cell repertoires in COVID-19. The overall study: Sites in the United States, Italy and Spain provided acute and convalescent COVID-19 samples. Sample material is recorded as cDNA or gDNA derived from T cells, B-cell-depleted T cells, or PBMCs.

This CDR3 is 14 amino acids long. Looked up from germline, CDR1 is SGHDN and CDR2 is FVKESK. V was shortened by 0 bases and J by 8 bases, with 13 bases between the two germline ends. Original data processing: Amplification of reference gene primers provided the estimated nucleated cell counts. Clones were sequenced by immunoSEQ multiplex PCR, and TCRdb holds only the in-frame ones, with some missing. V, J and clone size are taken as reported in that table, and D and trimming were inferred from the DNA itself. This table holds approximately 270,000 clones, roughly 88% found once. The source material was peripheral blood. V and J are TRBV14 and TRBJ1-2; D is unclear. This TCR came from a woman in her 70s with acute or convalescent COVID-19. The CDR3 here is CASSQERRGRGYTF. CDR3 sequence (DNA): TGTGCCAGCAGCCAAGAGCGCCGGGGTAGGGGCTACACCTTC.